The 15 T cell receptor beta chains listed next were all sequenced from one sample in a study of cytomegalovirus exposure and HLA in healthy donors. PCR involved 60 Vbeta and 13 Jbeta primers. Clones were read by immunoSEQ multiplex PCR, and TCRdb kept only the in-frame ones, dropping some. There are some 77,000 clones in the sample; about 80% occur only once, and roughly 25% lies in the top ten. Sequenced: PBMCs. The receptors shown here come from a woman in her 50s in good health and CMV-seropositive.

The chain is built from TRBV4-1 and TRBJ1-1, with 7 bases fitting TRBD1. CDR1 is MGHRA and CDR2 is YSYEKL in the germline V gene. The J segment lost 0 bases and the V segment lost 7 bases, leaving 5 bases of the junction unmatched. The CDR3 is 14 residues long. The DNA for the CDR3 is TGCGCCAGCACGAAGGGACAGATGAACACTGAAGCTTTCTTT. Translated: CASTKGQMNTEAFF.

The V and J genes are TRBV6-1 and TRBJ1-4; D is perhaps TRBD1 (6 bases). CDR1 and CDR2 (germline): MNHNS, SASEGT. The CDR3 contains 14 residues. Between the trimmed V and J ends, which lost 8 bases and 7 bases, there was a span of 17 bases. CDR3 sequence (DNA): TGTGCCAGCGACCTGGTACAGGGTGGTGAAAAACTGTTTTTT. Protein sequence: CASDLVQGGEKLFF.

This clone was counted only a few times. The rearrangement joins TRBV29-1 to TRBJ1-1; unclear D gene. V lost 5 bases, J lost 0 bases, and 13 bases lay in between. The CDR3 has 14 residues. CDR1 is SQVTM and CDR2 is ANQGSEA in the germline V gene. The CDR3: CSVSEPVMNTEAFF. The CDR3 region has the DNA TGCAGCGTTTCCGAACCAGTGATGAACACTGAAGCTTTCTTT.

The V call is TRBV7-3, the J call TRBJ2-3, with 7 bases identical to TRBD2. The CDR3 loop spans 13 amino acids. Looked up from germline, CDR1 is SGHTA and CDR2 is FQGTGA. V shed 8 bases, J shed 6 bases, and the junction held 8 bases outside the gene matches. The CDR3: CASRRGGVDTQYF. The CDR3 bases are TGTGCCAGCCGACGGGGAGGGGTGGATACGCAGTATTTT.

The chain is built from TRBV30 and TRBJ2-7; D gene unclear. Looked up from germline, CDR1 is GTSNPN and CDR2 is SVGIG (reference sequence). The CDR3 length is 13 residues. The V and J ends lost 0 bases and 7 bases respectively, with 13 bases between them. For the CDR3, the DNA is TGTGCCTGGAGTGTACGTGGGTTGCGGGAGCAGTACTTC. This codes for CAWSVRGLREQYF.

CDR3 in amino acids: CASSVWGGMNTEAFF. DNA of the CDR3: TGTGCCAGCAGCGTATGGGGGGGGATGAACACTGAAGCTTTCTTT. V is TRBV9 and J is TRBJ1-1; TRBD1 might be the D (5 bases). The CDR3 spans 15 residues. The V and J ends lost 1 base and 0 bases respectively, with 10 bases between them. CDR1 and CDR2 from the germline V gene are SGDLS and YYNGEE.

The V and J genes are TRBV6-1 and TRBJ2-7; D not certain. Looked up from germline, CDR1 is MNHNS and CDR2 is SASEGT. The V and J ends lost 6 bases and 2 bases respectively, with 17 bases between them. This CDR3 contains 15 residues. Here the CDR3 DNA reads TGTGCCAGCAGCAGGCCTACTGGGCAAGCCTACGAGCAGTACGTC. It encodes CASSRPTGQAYEQYV.

J is TRBJ1-4 and V is TRBV2; D remains ambiguous. This CDR3 contains 14 residues. The V and J ends lost 4 bases and 8 bases respectively, with 14 bases between them. Germline CDR1 and CDR2: SNHLY and FYNNEI. CDR3 loop: CASSAPPLREKLFF. The CDR3 bases are TGTGCCAGCAGTGCACCCCCCCTTCGGGAAAAACTGTTTTTT. Variable domain in full (rest from reference TRBV2 and TRBJ1-4): EPEVTQTPSHQVTQMGQEVILRCVPISNHLYFYWYRQILGQKVEFLVSFYNNEISEKSEIFDDQFSVERPDGSNFTLKIRSTKLEDSAMYFCASSAPPLREKLFFGSGTQLSVL.

The rearrangement uses TRBV6-5 and TRBJ2-3; a weak D match, TRBD1 (5 bases). The CDR3 loop spans 15 amino acids. The germline V gene has CDR1 MNHEY and CDR2 SVGAGI. Trimming took 0 bases from V and 5 from J, leaving 12 bases between them. The CDR3 DNA reads TGTGCCAGCAGTTACTCGTCAGGGTTAGGAGATACGCAGTATTTT. Its translation: CASSYSSGLGDTQYF.

The chain recombines TRBV19 with TRBJ2-7, with D possibly being TRBD2 (7 bases). The V end lost 6 bases, the J end lost 3 bases, and 15 bases lay between the germline ends. CDR3 length equals 14 residues. Germline V gene sequence: CDR1 LNHDA, CDR2 SQIVND (reference sequence). CDR3 sequence reads: CASRPGGGRYEQYF. Here the CDR3 DNA reads TGTGCCAGTAGACCGGGGGGCGGGCGCTACGAGCAGTACTTC.

The chain recombines TRBV29-1 with TRBJ2-1; 8 bases are a match to TRBD1. Per the germline V gene, CDR1 is SQVTM and CDR2 is ANQGSEA. This CDR3 is built from 12 residues. Unmatched junction bases numbered 3, after V lost 5 bases and J lost 6 bases. Written as DNA, the CDR3 is TGCAGCGTTACAGGGGGGCCCAATGAGCAGTTCTTC. It specifies CSVTGGPNEQFF.

The chain joins TRBV19 to TRBJ2-3, with 14 positions matching TRBD2. The CDR3 is 19 residues long. With 4 bases clipped from V and 3 bases from J, the junction kept 12 bases outside the gene matches. CDR1 is LNHDA, CDR2 SQIVND, per germline (reference sequence). The CDR3 is CASSRGLAGAQSWTDTQYF. CDR3 DNA sequence: TGTGCCAGTAGTAGGGGACTAGCGGGGGCCCAGAGTTGGACAGATACGCAGTATTTT.

This clone was seen only a few times. This sample also contains other DNA sequences that code for the same CDR3. The rearrangement joins TRBV18 to TRBJ2-5; D gene uncertain. Germline loops: CDR1 KGHSH, CDR2 LQKENI. This CDR3 spans 13 amino acids. V was clipped by 3 bases and J by 1 base, with 6 bases between them. The CDR3 reads CASSPDIQETQYF. The CDR3 DNA reads TGTGCCAGCTCACCCGACATCCAAGAGACCCAGTACTTC.

V usage is TRBV30 and J usage is TRBJ1-1, with D tentatively TRBD1 (6 bases). The germline V gene has CDR1 GTSNPN and CDR2 SVGIG (reference sequence). CDR3 length: 13 residues. The V end lost 3 bases, the J end lost 0 bases, and 8 bases lay between the germline ends. As DNA, the CDR3 is TGTGCCTGGAGGACAGGCCTGAACACTGAAGCTTTCTTT. It codes for CAWRTGLNTEAFF.

J is TRBJ2-6 and V is TRBV6-1; D remains unclear. Trimming left V 3 bases short and J 1 base short, with 10 bases between. The germline V gene has CDR1 MNHNS and CDR2 SASEGT. The CDR3 runs 16 residues. CDR3 nucleotides: TGTGCCAGCAGTGATTCAGGTCATTCTGGGGCCAACGTCCTGACTTTC. It yields the protein CASSDSGHSGANVLTF.